These 3 T cell receptor beta chains originate from one sample sequenced in a study of cytomegalovirus exposure and HLA in healthy donors (dated by TCRdb to 2016 to 2017). Library preparation employed the immunoSEQ multiplex PCR assay. The multiplex PCR relied on a mix of 60 forward primers for TCR Vbeta segments and 13 reverse primers for TCR Jbeta segments. TCRdb holds this immuneACCESS table with in-frame rearrangements only. Some clones are missing; in checked studies, unresolved V genes explain under half, and the rest has no known cause. In this sample the table shows 150,000 to 200,000 clones, more than 70% of which occur a single time. The ten largest clones take up approximately 6.8% of the sample. The sequenced material came from PBMCs. These receptors were taken from a male donor in good health and CMV-seropositive.

This chain joins TRBV19 and TRBJ1-6; no reliable D call. CDR1 is LNHDA, CDR2 SQIVND, per germline (reference sequence). The CDR3 covers 16 residues. V lost 2 bases, J lost 0 bases, and 8 bases lay in between. The CDR3 DNA reads as TGTGCCAGTAGTATATCCGGGAGCTCCTATAATTCACCCCTCCACTTT. It is translated as CASSISGSSYNSPLHF.

The rearrangement joins TRBV29-1 to TRBJ2-2; weak D call: TRBD2 (7 bases). Between the trimmed V and J ends, which lost 5 bases and 3 bases, there was a span of 13 bases. This CDR3 spans 14 amino acids. Germline V gene lookup returns CDR1 SQVTM and CDR2 ANQGSEA. CDR3: CSVLRGGYTGELFF. CDR3 nucleotide sequence: TGCAGCGTTTTGAGGGGGGGATACACCGGGGAGCTGTTTTTT.

This chain connects TRBV7-2 to TRBJ2-1; the match to TRBD2 covers 11 bases. Trimming took 2 bases from V and 9 from J; bases not matched to a gene: 6. This CDR3 spans 15 amino acids. Germline V gene lookup returns CDR1 SGHTA and CDR2 FQGNSA. CDR3 DNA: TGTGCCAGCAGCTTATCTAGCGGGAGGCCAGGTGAGCAGTTCTTC. It yields the protein CASSLSSGRPGEQFF.